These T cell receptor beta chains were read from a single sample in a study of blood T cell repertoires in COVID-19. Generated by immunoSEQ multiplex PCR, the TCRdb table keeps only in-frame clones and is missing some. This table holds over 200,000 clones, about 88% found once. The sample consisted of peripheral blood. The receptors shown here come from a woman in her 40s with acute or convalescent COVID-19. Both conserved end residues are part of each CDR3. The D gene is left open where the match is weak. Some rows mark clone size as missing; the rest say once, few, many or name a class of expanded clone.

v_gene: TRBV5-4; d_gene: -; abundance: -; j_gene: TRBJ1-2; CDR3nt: TGTGCCAGCAGCTTGGGGATGACAGCTAACTATGGCTACACCTTC; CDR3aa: CASSLGMTANYGYTF
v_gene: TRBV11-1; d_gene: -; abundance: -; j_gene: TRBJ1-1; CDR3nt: TGTGCCAGCAGCCCATCTACCGGGGGGCGCACTGAAGCTTTCTTT; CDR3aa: CASSPSTGGRTEAFF
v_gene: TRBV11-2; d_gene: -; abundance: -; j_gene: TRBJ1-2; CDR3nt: TGTGCCAGCAGCTTAGGAGGGAGGTATGGCTACACCTTC; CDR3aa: CASSLGGRYGYTF
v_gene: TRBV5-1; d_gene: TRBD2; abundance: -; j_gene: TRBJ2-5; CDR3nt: TGCGCCAGCAGCCCCTTGGGACTAGCGGGGGTGGAGACCCAGTACTTC; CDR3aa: CASSPLGLAGVETQYF
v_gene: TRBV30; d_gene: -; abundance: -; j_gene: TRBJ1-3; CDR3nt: TGTGCCTGGAGTGTAGCCTCCCGGTACTCTGGAAACACCATATATTTT; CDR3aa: CAWSVASRYSGNTIYF
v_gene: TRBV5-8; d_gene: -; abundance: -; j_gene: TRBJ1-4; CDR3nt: TGTGCCAGCAGCCGGCTTCAGGGGAATGAAAAACTGTTTTTT; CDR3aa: CASSRLQGNEKLFF
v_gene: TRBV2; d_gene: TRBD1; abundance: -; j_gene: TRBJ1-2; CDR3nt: TGTGCCAGCAGTGACGACAGGGGTGGCTACACCTTC; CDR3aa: CASSDDRGGYTF
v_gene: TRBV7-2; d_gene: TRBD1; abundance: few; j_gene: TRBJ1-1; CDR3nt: TGTGCCAGCAGCTTACAGGGGGACCGTCAAGCTTTCTTT; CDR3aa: CASSLQGDRQAFF
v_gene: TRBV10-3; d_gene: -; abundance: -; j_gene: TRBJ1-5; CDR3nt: TGTGCCATCAGTGATGGTACCTATAGCAATCAGCCCCAGCATTTT; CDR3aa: CAISDGTYSNQPQHF
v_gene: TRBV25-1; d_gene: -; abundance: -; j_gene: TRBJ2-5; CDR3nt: TGTGCCAGCAGTGCCCCGGTCGGGGGAGAGACCCAGTACTTC; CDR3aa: CASSAPVGGETQYF
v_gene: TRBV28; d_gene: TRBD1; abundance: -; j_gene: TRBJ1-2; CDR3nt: TGTGCCAGCACCCACCGAGGGACAGTCTATGGCTACACCTTC; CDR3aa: CASTHRGTVYGYTF